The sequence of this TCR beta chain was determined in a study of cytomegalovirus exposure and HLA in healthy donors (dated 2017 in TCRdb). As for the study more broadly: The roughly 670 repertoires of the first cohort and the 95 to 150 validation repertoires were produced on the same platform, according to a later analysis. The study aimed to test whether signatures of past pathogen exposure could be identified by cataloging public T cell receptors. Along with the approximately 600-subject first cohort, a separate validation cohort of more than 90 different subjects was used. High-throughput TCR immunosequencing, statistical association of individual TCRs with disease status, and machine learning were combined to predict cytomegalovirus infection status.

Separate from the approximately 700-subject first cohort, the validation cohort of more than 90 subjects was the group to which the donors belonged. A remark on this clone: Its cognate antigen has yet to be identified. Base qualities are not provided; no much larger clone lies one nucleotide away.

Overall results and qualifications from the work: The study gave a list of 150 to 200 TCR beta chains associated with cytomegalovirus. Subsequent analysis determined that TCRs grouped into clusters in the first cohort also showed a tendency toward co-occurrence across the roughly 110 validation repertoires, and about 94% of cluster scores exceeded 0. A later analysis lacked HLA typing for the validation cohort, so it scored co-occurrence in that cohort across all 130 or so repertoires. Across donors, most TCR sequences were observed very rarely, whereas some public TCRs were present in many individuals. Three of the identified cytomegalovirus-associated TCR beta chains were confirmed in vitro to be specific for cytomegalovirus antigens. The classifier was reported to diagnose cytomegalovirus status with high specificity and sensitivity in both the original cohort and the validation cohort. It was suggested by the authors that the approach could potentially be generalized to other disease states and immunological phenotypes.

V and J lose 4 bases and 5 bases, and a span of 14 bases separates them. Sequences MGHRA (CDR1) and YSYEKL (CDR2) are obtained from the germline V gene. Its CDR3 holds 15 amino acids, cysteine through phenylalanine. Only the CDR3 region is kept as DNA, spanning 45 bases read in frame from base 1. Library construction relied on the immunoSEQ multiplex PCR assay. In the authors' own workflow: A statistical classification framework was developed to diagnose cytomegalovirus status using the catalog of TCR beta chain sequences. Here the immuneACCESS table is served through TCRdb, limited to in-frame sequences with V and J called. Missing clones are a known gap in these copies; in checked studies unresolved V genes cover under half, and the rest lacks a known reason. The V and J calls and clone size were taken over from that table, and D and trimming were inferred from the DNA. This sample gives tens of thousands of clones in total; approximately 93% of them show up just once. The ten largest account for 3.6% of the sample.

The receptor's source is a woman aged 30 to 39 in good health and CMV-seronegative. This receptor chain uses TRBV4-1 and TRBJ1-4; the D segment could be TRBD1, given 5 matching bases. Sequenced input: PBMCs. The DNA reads TGCGCCAGCAGCCCGCCAGACAGCCAGAATGAAAAACTGTTTTTT. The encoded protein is CASSPPDSQNEKLFF.